The sequence of this T cell receptor beta chain was determined in a study of glioma-infiltrating T cells after dendritic cell vaccination. Study-wide context: Autologous tumor lysate was loaded overnight onto monocyte-derived dendritic cells grown approximately seven days with IL-4 and GM-CSF.

V was clipped by 3 bases and J by 6 bases, with 12 bases between them. Germline V gives CDR1 MGHRA, CDR2 YSYEKL. The CDR3 is made up of 14 amino acids. Clones were sequenced by immunoSEQ multiplex PCR, and TCRdb holds only the in-frame ones, with some missing. The table records some 78,000 clones, 85% of them present only once. Documented time point: after dendritic cell vaccination, including at tumor progression/relapse. The sample was blood, taken after dendritic cell vaccination. The chain recombines TRBV4-1 with TRBJ1-5; TRBD1 might be the D (6 bases). The clonotype was recovered from a human donor with glioblastoma. CDR3 loop: CASSQAQGRQPQHF. CDR3 sequence (DNA): TGCGCCAGCAGCCAGGCACAGGGACGTCAGCCCCAGCATTTT.